The clone carrying this TCR beta chain was detected only a few times. The target antigen is unknown. TCRdb re-analysed the reads in MiXCR, keeping a single row per CDR3 protein. The sample yields 300,000 or so distinct CDR3 sequences, 20% to 25% seen once. Germline V CDR1 and CDR2: MNHEY, SMNVEV (reference sequence). The CDR3 consists of 15 residues. V dropped 11 bases and J dropped 3 bases, with 19 bases sitting between them. The sample comes from a study of T cell repertoires in cytomegalovirus infection. As for the study in general: CMV epitopes in the study were HLA-C-restricted (recently identified) and HLA-B-restricted (well studied). An indication of both CMV infection and matching HLA type came from public TCR beta signatures. General observations from the study: It was HLA-C-restricted CMV-specific TCR beta clonotypes that dominated the response ex vivo. Cumulative public TCR beta family frequency identified carriers of CMV plus the relevant HLA.

Sequencing used cultured PBMCs, obtained from culture after CMV antigen stimulation. The source of this sequence is a human donor in good health (CMV status not recorded). Some clones in this sample may be carry-over from other donors' samples. The rearrangement links TRBV27 to TRBJ2-2; D is perhaps TRBD1 or TRBD2 (5 bases each). DNA for the CDR3: TGTGCCTCCCGGGACCCCGGAGTCCACACCGGGGAGCTGTTTTTT. This translates into CASRDPGVHTGELFF.